The T cell receptor (beta chain) described here comes from a study of Ad26.COV2.S vaccination and SARS-CoV-2 variants. Study information: Once or twice, 56 days apart, Ad26.COV2.S was delivered intramuscularly.

Generated by immunoSEQ multiplex PCR, the TCRdb table keeps only in-frame clones and is missing some. The sample has approximately 300,000 clones, approximately 86% seen once. This clone has only a few counts. Other DNA sequences of this sample code for an identical CDR3. The V and J ends lost 2 bases and 5 bases, in that order; junction bases with no gene match: 3. Germline lookup yields CDR1 GTSNPN and CDR2 SVGIG (reference sequence). The CDR3 length is 13 residues. Described treatment: about 20 received Ad26.COV2.S at low or high dose, single or two shots; roughly five received placebo; per-sample allocation not given. Each sample was drawn 63 days after the first injection (of vaccine or placebo). Donation came from an adult in Boston who was aged 18-55 years.

The receptor's source is a person aged 18-60 years who received the Ad26.COV2.S COVID-19 vaccine or a placebo. This chain connects TRBV30 to TRBJ1-5; 7 bases fit TRBD1. The sample consisted of peripheral blood, taken in a trial of Ad26.COV2.S vaccine versus placebo. The CDR3: CAWSRQGYQPQHF. As DNA, the CDR3 is TGTGCCTGGAGTCGACAGGGTTATCAGCCCCAGCATTTT.